The sequence of this TCR beta chain was determined in a study of identical twins (TCRdb year 2016). Some background on the complete study: The study deep-sequenced TCR alpha and beta repertoires from monozygotic twins, unrelated adults of various ages and cord blood to test whether fetal clonotypes persist. To rule out contamination, replicate twin experiments were performed at different times with different library preparation protocols. What the work shows at the level of the full study, not this receptor alone: Abundant cord blood beta clonotypes carried fewer insertions; young adult naive repertoires showed a weaker similar trend, while memory repertoires showed none. The excess sharing between twins in beta out-of-frame sequences was weaker because fewer shared sequences reduced the signal-to-noise ratio. Compared with coincidental sharing between unrelated individuals, out-of-frame TCR alpha sequences shared between twins had an excess of sequences with low generation probability. Out-of-frame TCR alpha sharing in monozygotic twins was systematically underestimated by recombination models, whereas sharing between unrelated individuals was in agreement with the recombination models. Because the same donors could not be followed over many years, conclusions were based on cross-sectional statistical analysis. Zero-insertion analyses could be partly confounded by invariant T cells such as MAIT and iNKT, although diverse VJ usage argued against such confounding for most clonotypes.

For this clonotype: It lacks a known antigen. Per-base quality was not reported, and no clone a single base away is much larger than it.

Only healthy Caucasian donors were included. The twin cohort comprised three pairs of female monozygotic twins, all aged about 18 to 30 years. Miltenyi CD45RO+ enrichment and human naive T-cell isolation kits were used to isolate memory (CD45RO+) and naive T cells from PBMC. The germline V and J ends show losses of 7 bases and 1 base respectively, and no gene match explains 7 bases of the junction. CDR1 and CDR2 are read off the germline V gene (reference sequence) as GTSNPN and SVGIG. The CDR3, cysteine through phenylalanine, is 13 amino acids long. The DNA shown is the 39-base CDR3, in frame from base 1. Libraries were made using 5' RACE. Sequencing was performed on an Illumina HiSeq 2000. A universal primer binding site was introduced by template switching, and a unique molecular identifier was present in the final cDNA, enabling accurate counting of TCR cDNA molecules. Specific primers in the conserved constant-segment region were used to synthesize first-strand cDNA for TCR alpha and beta chains. To control for contamination, each cDNA library was double barcoded with a SMART-Mk sample barcode plus Illumina barcodes. TruSeq adapter sequences, together with Illumina sample barcodes, were added in two successive PCR steps. Sequencing of the TCR alpha and beta cDNA libraries was done on the Illumina HiSeq platform using custom primers. The study's processing was this. Raw reads were processed with MiGEC to extract unique molecular identifiers, and MiXCR was used to determine CDR3 positions. For each individual, recombination models were inferred using an EM algorithm with the repgenHMM and IGoR tools. The tcR package in R was used for shared clonotype analysis, with sharing normalized by the product of cloneset sizes. Out-of-frame nonproductive sequences were analyzed to study raw recombination free of thymic and clonal selection effects. TCRdb trimmed the raw reads at Q25, called clones with MiXCR and kept productive beta chains. Entries are consolidated by CDR3 protein sequence, retaining the most common genes and DNA. The V and J calls reflect TCRdb's pipeline rather than the authors' work. A total of about 240,000 distinct CDR3 sequences appear in this sample, about an eighth of them only once. About 4.1% of the sample goes to the ten largest clones.

This sample was also put to use in a study of yellow fever vaccine responses in identical twins. The second study's authors report: According to the authors, in identical twins the way T cells responded to vaccination appeared partly convergent and partly personalized. Focusing on identical twins, the study followed the T cell clones that responded to the vaccine, and did so with precision.

The sequenced sample was memory (CD45RO+) T cells sorted from blood. The sample's cell subset or site label is to be understood as: CD45RO+ enriched T cells. The sequence joins TRBV30 to TRBJ2-7, and 7 junction bases match TRBD2. This clonotype was sampled from a woman aged 18-35 years in good health. The nucleotide sequence is TGTGCCTCCGGGGGGTCGAGATCCTACGAGCAGTACTTC. It translates to CASGGSRSYEQYF.